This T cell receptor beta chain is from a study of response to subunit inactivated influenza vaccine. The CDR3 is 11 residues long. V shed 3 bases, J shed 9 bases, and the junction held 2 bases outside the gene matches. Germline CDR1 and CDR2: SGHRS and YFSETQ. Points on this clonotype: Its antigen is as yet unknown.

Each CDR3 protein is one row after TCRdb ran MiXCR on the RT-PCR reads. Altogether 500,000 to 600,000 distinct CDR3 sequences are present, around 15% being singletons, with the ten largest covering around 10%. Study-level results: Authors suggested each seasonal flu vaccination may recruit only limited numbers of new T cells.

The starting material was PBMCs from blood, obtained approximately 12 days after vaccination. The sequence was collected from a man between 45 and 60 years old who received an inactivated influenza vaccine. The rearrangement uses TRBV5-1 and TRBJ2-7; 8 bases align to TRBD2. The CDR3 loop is CASSSGTRQYF. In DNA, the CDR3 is TGCGCCAGCAGCTCAGGGACTAGGCAGTACTTC.